The rows below give T cell receptor beta chains drawn from one sample of a study of cytomegalovirus exposure and HLA in healthy donors. TCRdb's copy holds only in-frame clones and misses some; the assay was immunoSEQ multiplex PCR. The data show 66,000 or so clones, about 97% seen once. What was sequenced was PBMCs. These receptors originate from a woman in her late teens or twenties in good health and CMV-seropositive. Both conserved end residues are part of each CDR3. A D gene is named only where the DNA matches it firmly. Clone size, where shown, is once, few, many, or a class for clones that have expanded.

V,D,length,size,J,CDR3,DNA
TRBV6-6,TRBD1,15,.,TRBJ2-7,CASSYGQGQGSEQYF,TGTGCCAGCAGTTACGGCCAGGGACAGGGCTCGGAGCAGTACTTC
TRBV10-3,TRBD1,14,.,TRBJ1-2,CAISPGTGSYGYTF,TGTGCCATCAGCCCCGGGACAGGGTCTTATGGCTACACCTTC
TRBV9,.,13,.,TRBJ1-1,CASSVELNTEAFF,TGTGCCAGCAGCGTCGAGTTGAACACTGAAGCTTTCTTT
TRBV7-9,.,14,few,TRBJ2-2,CASSSPSSAGELFF,TGTGCCAGCAGCTCCCCCAGCAGCGCCGGGGAGCTGTTTTTT
TRBV4-1,.,12,.,TRBJ2-2,CASSHLTGELFF,TGCGCCAGCAGCCACCTCACCGGGGAGCTGTTTTTT
TRBV11-2,TRBD2,15,.,TRBJ2-7,CASTKPREGLEEQYF,TGTGCCAGCACCAAACCCCGGGAGGGCCTCGAAGAGCAGTACTTC
TRBV19,TRBD2,16,.,TRBJ2-3,CASSLSVRGVVVGQYF,TGTGCCAGTAGTCTCTCAGTCCGGGGGGTCGTTGTTGGGCAGTATTTT
TRBV4-1,.,16,.,TRBJ2-7,CASSRTFGTSFYEQYF,TGCGCCAGCAGCCGTACTTTTGGGACAAGCTTCTACGAGCAGTACTTC
TRBV6-1,TRBD1,15,.,TRBJ1-5,CASSVQGAQGQPQHF,TGTGCCAGCAGTGTACAGGGGGCGCAGGGTCAGCCCCAGCATTTT
TRBV5-3,.,10,.,TRBJ2-1,CARSLVQGFF,TGTGCCAGAAGCTTGGTCCAGGGGTTCTTC
TRBV20-1,.,11,once,TRBJ2-1,CSARSDNEQFF,TGCAGTGCTAGATCCGACAATGAGCAGTTCTTC
TRBV10-3,TRBD1,15,.,TRBJ2-7,CAISPGTGVVYEQYF,TGTGCCATCAGCCCCGGGACAGGGGTTGTATACGAGCAGTACTTC
TRBV9,.,12,.,TRBJ2-7,CASSDGRGEQYF,TGTGCCAGCAGCGATGGGCGCGGGGAGCAGTACTTC
TRBV19,TRBD1,15,.,TRBJ1-5,CASSITGTGNQPQHF,TGTGCCAGTTCCATCACCGGGACAGGCAATCAGCCCCAGCATTTT
TRBV5-4,.,15,.,TRBJ1-1,CASRTGPSRDTEAFF,TGTGCCAGCAGAACCGGGCCCTCGAGGGACACTGAAGCTTTCTTT
TRBV13,TRBD1,18,once,TRBJ2-2,CASSLAPWTGVRTGELFF,TGTGCCAGCAGCTTAGCCCCCTGGACAGGGGTTCGGACCGGGGAGCTGTTTTTT
TRBV5-4,.,14,.,TRBJ1-1,CASSPQREGAEAFF,TGTGCCAGCAGCCCGCAACGGGAGGGGGCTGAAGCTTTCTTT
TRBV11-2,TRBD1,14,.,TRBJ2-2,CASSYRGPSGELFF,TGTGCCAGCAGCTACAGGGGGCCATCCGGGGAGCTGTTTTTT
TRBV27,.,14,once,TRBJ1-1,CASTRTTGNTEAFF,TGTGCCAGCACTCGAACGACGGGAAACACTGAAGCTTTCTTT
TRBV30,.,14,.,TRBJ2-7,CASLTQGSSYEQYF,TGTGCCTCTCTCACCCAGGGGAGCTCCTACGAGCAGTACTTC
TRBV5-4,TRBD1,17,.,TRBJ2-1,CASSLAQGQGIINEQFF,TGTGCCAGCAGCTTGGCCCAAGGACAGGGAATAATAAATGAGCAGTTCTTC
TRBV2,.,10,.,TRBJ1-4,CASGGGKLFF,TGTGCCAGCGGGGGCGGAAAACTGTTTTTT